The 26 T cell receptor beta chains below come from one sample, sequenced in a study of type 1 regulatory T cells. The antigens for these receptors are not known. One entry per CDR3 protein results from TCRdb running MiXCR on the reads. The sample yields tens of thousands of distinct CDR3 sequences, about 50% seen once. The material sequenced was cultured non-Tr1 T cells, either the whole culture or a sorted T cell fraction (not recorded which). All receptors come from a human donor in good health.

There are a few counts of this clonotype. V is TRBV3-1 and J is TRBJ2-5, with 13 bases aligning to TRBD2. J lost 3 bases, V lost 7 bases, and 11 bases had no gene match. The CDR3 length is 17 residues. The V gene's germline CDR1 is LGHDT and CDR2 YNNKEL (reference sequence). The CDR3 loop is CASTGRTSGGSEETQYF. CDR3 DNA: TGTGCCAGCACCGGCCGGACTAGCGGGGGATCCGAAGAGACCCAGTACTTC.

The V and J genes are TRBV24-1 and TRBJ1-4; D gene ambiguous. V was clipped by 5 bases and J by 0 bases, with 9 bases between them. CDR3 length: 15 amino acids. Germline assignment: CDR1 KGHDR and CDR2 SFDVKD. The CDR3 reads CATSAGGTTNEKLFF. In DNA form, the CDR3 reads TGTGCCACCAGTGCGGGCGGGACAACTAATGAAAAACTGTTTTTT.

This sequence joins TRBV4-3 and TRBJ2-5; TRBD2 agrees at 11 bases. The CDR3 length is 16 residues. The germline CDR1 and CDR2 sequences are LGHNA and YSLEER. The ends lost 4 bases at V and 2 bases at J; junction bases unmatched: 6. CDR3 in DNA: TGCGCCAGCAGCCGGGCCGGGACTAGCGGTCAAGAGACCCAGTACTTC. Translated, it gives CASSRAGTSGQETQYF.

Remarks on this clonotype: Relative to the germline gene, one junction end is altered; a read error may explain this. The V call is TRBV27, the J call TRBJ2-6; unclear D gene. CDR3 length: 15 residues. Germline V CDR1 and CDR2: MNHEY, SMNVEV (reference sequence). DNA of the CDR3: TGTTCCAGCAGTTTTAGTAGCTCTGGGGCCAACGTCCTGACTTTC. This gives the protein CSSSFSSSGANVLTF.

The J gene is TRBJ2-1, the V gene TRBV10-3; TRBD1 is a possible D gene (6 bases). The CDR3 spans 17 residues. V was trimmed by 5 bases and J by 1 base, leaving 18 bases between them. Germline CDR1 is ENHRY and CDR2 is SYGVKD. The CDR3 here is CAISPPRPGVSYNEQFF. CDR3 sequence (DNA): TGTGCCATCAGTCCCCCGAGGCCAGGGGTATCCTACAATGAGCAGTTCTTC.

The sample holds a few counts of this clonotype. The chain recombines TRBV5-1 with TRBJ2-3; D uncertain. The CDR3 totals 14 residues. The germline CDR1 and CDR2 sequences are SGHRS and YFSETQ. With 1 base removed from V and 2 bases from J, the gap between germline ends came to 8 bases. Written as DNA, the CDR3 is TGCGCCAGCAGCTTGTCCAGGTCCACAGATACGCAGTATTTT. This gives the protein CASSLSRSTDTQYF. Full variable domain (remainder filled in from reference TRBV5-1 and TRBJ2-3): KAGVTQTPRYLIKTRGQQVTLSCSPISGHRSVSWYQQTPGQGLQFLFEYFSETQRNKGNFPGRFSGRQFSNSRSEMNVSTLELGDSALYLCASSLSRSTDTQYFGPGTRLTVL.

The chain links TRBV6-2 or TRBV6-3 to TRBJ1-4; the D gene is possibly TRBD1 (5 bases). This CDR3 contains 15 residues. Trimming took off 5 bases at V and 8 bases at J, with 18 bases between the two ends. Germline loops: CDR1 MNHEY, CDR2 SVGEGT. CDR3 coding DNA: TGTGCCAGCAGTCTCCCACCAGGGATCAACGAAAAACTGTTTTTT. Its protein is CASSLPPGINEKLFF.

The V call is TRBV5-1, the J call TRBJ2-7; D remains ambiguous. Per the germline V gene, CDR1 is SGHRS and CDR2 is YFSETQ. The germline V and J ends were trimmed by 0 bases and 1 base, with 8 bases remaining between them. The length of the CDR3 is 14 residues. This CDR3 is CASSLVVGSYEQYF. The CDR3 coding sequence is TGCGCCAGCAGCTTGGTTGTGGGTTCCTACGAGCAGTACTTC.

Only a few counts were recorded for this clonotype. The V gene is TRBV5-1, the J gene TRBJ2-3, with no clear D. Trimming cost V 4 bases and J 2 bases, with 11 bases left between them. Germline loops: CDR1 SGHRS, CDR2 YFSETQ. The CDR3 length is 14 residues. This CDR3 is CASSHTENTDTQYF. DNA for the CDR3: TGCGCCAGCAGCCACACAGAAAACACAGATACGCAGTATTTT.

The chain employs TRBV7-9 and TRBJ1-1, with D hard to call. Germline CDR1 and CDR2: SEHNR and FQNEAQ (reference sequence). The CDR3 is 14 residues long. V lost 4 bases and J lost 5, with 14 bases in between. The CDR3 DNA is TGTGCCAGCAGCTACCGGCGGACGGAGACTGAAGCTTTCTTT. Translation gives CASSYRRTETEAFF.

This clonotype was seen a few times. The gene calls are TRBV5-1 and TRBJ2-1; 13 positions match TRBD2. Germline V gene data show CDR1 as SGHRS and CDR2 as YFSETQ. This CDR3 region has 14 residues. The trim removed 4 bases at V and 7 bases at J, leaving 2 bases unmatched. The CDR3 region has the DNA TGCGCCAGCAGCGCGGGACTAGCGGGGAATGAGCAGTTCTTC. Its translation: CASSAGLAGNEQFF.

This clonotype was counted between two and nine times. CDR3 DNA: TGTGCCAGCTCACCCTCCCAGGGCACAGATACGCAGTATTTT. Its translation is CASSPSQGTDTQYF. The V and J genes are TRBV18 and TRBJ2-3; no reliable D call. Trimming took off 3 bases at V and 1 base at J, with 8 bases between the two ends. The CDR3 consists of 14 residues. Germline V gene data show CDR1 as KGHSH and CDR2 as LQKENI.

The rearrangement joins TRBV20-1 to TRBJ1-2; possible D gene TRBD1, 6 bases. Germline CDR1 DFQATT, CDR2 SNEGSKA (reference sequence). Deletions cut 5 bases from V and 5 bases from J, with 15 bases between. The CDR3 has 13 amino acids. The CDR3 DNA reads as TGCAGTGCTGGCAGTGGGGGGCATTATGGCTACACCTTC. This codes for CSAGSGGHYGYTF.

The chain joins TRBV10-3 to TRBJ2-7; the D gene is possibly TRBD2 (5 bases). Germline CDR1 is ENHRY and CDR2 is SYGVKD. Trimming took off 8 bases at V and 3 bases at J, with 20 bases between the two ends. This CDR3 region has 15 residues. Written as DNA, the CDR3 is TGTGCCATCGGGCGAGTCCGCGGGCAGGACTACGAGCAGTACTTC. Translated, it gives CAIGRVRGQDYEQYF.

This clonotype was counted between two and nine times. The rearrangement joins TRBV29-1 to TRBJ2-7, with D hard to call. The germline V gene encodes CDR1 SQVTM and CDR2 ANQGSEA. The CDR3 is made up of 11 amino acids. Trimming removed 4 bases from V and 2 bases from J, with 6 bases in between. The CDR3 protein is CSVVVTYEQYF. The CDR3 nucleotides are TGCAGCGTTGTAGTAACCTACGAGCAGTACTTC.

In this sample, this clonotype turned up a few times. This chain uses TRBV20-1 with TRBJ2-5; 8 bases are a match to TRBD1. The germline V gene has CDR1 DFQATT and CDR2 SNEGSKA (reference sequence). V was pared by 5 bases and J by 7 bases, with 6 bases of the junction left unmatched. CDR3 length equals 12 residues. This CDR3 is CSAGQGKSTQYF. CDR3 DNA: TGCAGTGCTGGACAGGGAAAATCGACCCAGTACTTC.

The chain has TRBV6-6 and TRBJ2-2; D ambiguous. The CDR3 is 15 amino acids. Trimming removed 7 bases at V and 1 base at J, with 13 bases between. Germline CDR1 reads MNHNY; CDR2 reads SVGAGI (reference sequence). The CDR3 bases are TGTGCCAGCACCCCCGCCCCAGTGAACACCGGGGAGCTGTTTTTT. It yields the protein CASTPAPVNTGELFF.

V is TRBV6-1 and J is TRBJ2-1; D is ambiguous. This CDR3 is built from 11 residues. The V end lost 4 bases, the J end lost 5 bases, and 3 bases lay between the germline ends. Germline CDR1 reads MNHNS; CDR2 reads SASEGT. The CDR3 reads CASSGHNEQFF. In DNA, the CDR3 is TGTGCCAGCAGTGGTCACAATGAGCAGTTCTTC.

The genes are TRBV11-1 and TRBJ2-2; D possibly corresponds to TRBD1 (5 bases). Trimming took off 5 bases at V and 7 bases at J, with 14 bases between the two ends. The V gene's germline CDR1 is SGHAT and CDR2 FQDESV (reference sequence). The CDR3 spans 14 residues. The CDR3 region is CASSPRTSHGELFF. Written as DNA, the CDR3 is TGTGCCAGCAGCCCCCGGACATCTCACGGGGAGCTGTTTTTT.

This clonotype was observed many times. The chain is built from TRBV28 and TRBJ1-2; D remains ambiguous. Looked up from germline, CDR1 is MDHEN and CDR2 is SYDVKM. CDR3 length: 14 amino acids. Trimming took 7 bases from V and 4 from J, leaving 16 bases between them. The CDR3 sequence: CASTRPGVIYGYTF. The DNA of the CDR3 is TGTGCCAGCACTCGACCTGGGGTTATCTATGGCTACACCTTC.

V usage is TRBV7-9 and J usage is TRBJ1-2; 7 bases map to TRBD1. Germline CDR1 SEHNR, CDR2 FQNEAQ (reference sequence). V dropped 1 base and J dropped 3; count of bases not matched to a gene: 8. CDR3 length equals 16 residues. The CDR3 is CASSLDQTGKHYGYTF. The CDR3 DNA is TGTGCCAGCAGCTTAGACCAGACAGGGAAGCACTATGGCTACACCTTC.

The J gene is TRBJ1-5, the V gene TRBV19; 12 bases line up with TRBD1. From germline, CDR1 is LNHDA and CDR2 SQIVND (reference sequence). The CDR3 spans 15 residues. V trimming: 3 bases; J trimming: 6 bases; junction bases outside the gene matches: 3. This chain's CDR3 is CASSMGQGASQPQHF. The CDR3 DNA sequence: TGTGCCAGTAGTATGGGACAGGGGGCCAGTCAGCCCCAGCATTTT.

This chain joins TRBV5-1 and TRBJ1-2, with D tentatively TRBD1 (6 bases). The CDR3 totals 12 residues. Germline V lookup: CDR1 SGHRS, CDR2 YFSETQ. V lost 9 bases and J lost 13, with 22 bases in between. CDR3 DNA sequence: TGCGCCACCTCGGAACAGGGCGATTATTTCACCTTC. This gives the protein CATSEQGDYFTF.

The chain recombines TRBV28 with TRBJ1-3, with D hard to call. The CDR3 has 17 residues. Germline V gives CDR1 MDHEN, CDR2 SYDVKM. V lost 5 bases and J 0 bases, leaving 17 bases between the germline ends. The CDR3 DNA is TGTGCCAGCAGTGCCCCCATGGCCGGAAACTCTGGAAACACCATATATTTT. Translating it yields CASSAPMAGNSGNTIYF.

On this clonotype itself: This may be a read error: a much more frequent sequence differs by one nucleotide. This chain uses TRBV4-3 with TRBJ2-1; tentatively, D is TRBD1 or TRBD2 (5 bases each). V lost 4 bases and J lost 14, with 15 bases in between. Per germline, CDR1 LGHNA and CDR2 YSLEER. The CDR3 has 12 amino acids. The CDR3: CASSRSGTSKFF. The CDR3 coding sequence is TGCGCCAGCAGCCGCTCCGGGACCTCGAAGTTCTTC.

The rearrangement links TRBV14 to TRBJ2-3; 14 positions agree with TRBD2. Looked up from germline, CDR1 is SGHDN and CDR2 is FVKESK. This CDR3 region has 15 residues. V shed 5 bases, J shed 4 bases, and the junction held 2 bases outside the gene matches. The CDR3 here is CASSKGLAGADTQYF. Written as DNA, the CDR3 is TGTGCCAGCAGCAAGGGACTAGCGGGAGCAGATACGCAGTATTTT.